Sequencing of this T cell receptor (beta chain) was carried out in a study of blood T cells in healthy people across ages. Across the whole study: About one barcoded beta molecule per two T cells was captured by template switching.

Of note for this clonotype: Its antigen is unknown.

Looked up from germline, CDR1 is SGDLS and CDR2 is YYNGEE. Trimming cost V 4 bases and J 0 bases; bases outside gene matches: 7. CDR3 length: 17 residues. Next came a second PCR, run for about 7 to 12 cycles, which used a sample-barcoded 5' primer along with a J-beta primer mix. TCRdb reprocessed the 5' RACE reads with MiXCR, giving one entry per CDR3 protein. The sample holds 780,000 or so distinct CDR3 sequences, 56% seen once. Study outcomes and limitations: Naive and antigen-experienced cells were not separated, limiting conclusive comparison.

The rearrangement uses TRBV9 and TRBJ1-2; 12 bases are shared with TRBD1. The TCR sequence derives from a man in his forties in good health. The sample taken for sequencing was blood. CDR3 bases: TGTGCCAGCAGCTTCACCGGGACAGGGGGCACTAACTATGGCTACACCTTC. It translates to CASSFTGTGGTNYGYTF.